This T cell receptor beta chain was sequenced in a study of naive and memory T cell subsets (dated by TCRdb to the late 2010s). For the wider study: Sorted naive and memory T cell subsets from peripheral blood were analyzed in the study using a UMI-based, open-source pipeline for TCR alpha and beta sequencing. IgG serology results and the functional CMV T cell responses were in complete agreement. RNA was DNase-treated and reverse transcribed with TCR constant-region primers, mostly using SuperScript III. Overall study results and their limits: Gini index rose and Shannon and inverse Simpson diversity fell from naive through CM, EM and EMRA in both CD4 and CD8 cells. A power law was followed by TCR abundance, with an exponent that differed between naive and memory subsets but was consistent across the three individuals. RNA-based TCR counts may be influenced by expression changes linked to T cell activation and differentiation. The repertoire findings for the naive and memory subsets could not be validated against a ground truth, as none was available. Clonotypes were defined as single alpha or beta chain sequences, not paired alpha/beta receptors. After error correction, over 90% of naive TCR sequences appeared only once, giving much steeper abundance distributions than memory subsets. Naive repertoires, especially CD8, contained a few larger clonotypes, possibly memory cells re-expressing CD45RA.

The table lists this clonotype with a few counts. Its cognate antigen has yet to be identified. One base away there is no much larger clone; base qualities are not given. Libraries were prepared through UMI-ligation and nested PCR. The beta constant-region primer consisted of an equimolar mixture of two oligonucleotides that together covered TRBC1 and TRBC2. Four rounds of PCR, combining the SP2 primer with nested alpha and beta constant-region primers, were used to amplify the ligated cDNA. A single-stranded oligonucleotide bearing the SP2 primer plus a 12-nucleotide UMI was ligated onto the 3' end of the cDNA by T4 RNA ligase 1. Incubation of the ligation reaction was carried out at 16 degrees C for about 20-24 hours. To avoid over-amplification, PCR2 was usually performed as a SYBR Green qPCR and halted once a predetermined threshold was reached. Apart from the first purification, every purification step used Agencourt AMPure XP magnetic beads. Library quantification was done by Qubit, followed by a TapeStation check on which the main peak was expected at around 650 bp. Pooled libraries were sequenced on an Illumina MiSeq using v2 2x251 paired-end kits, and typically about 0.95-2.1 million reads were obtained per sample. Each sample library was pooled at around 4 nM, and about 4.5-7% PhiX was included to improve cluster recognition. The authors processed their data as follows. FASTQ reads processed by Demultiplexor were assigned V and J genes by Decombinator through tag matching that tolerated a single base-pair mismatch. UMIs were used by Collapsinator to correct both sequencing errors and frequency errors arising from PCR heterogeneity. TCRs were translated and CDR3s were extracted from the conserved cysteine to the FGXG phenylalanine by CDR3Translator, with non-productive sequences being flagged. Gini, Shannon entropy and inverse Simpson indices were calculated on repertoires subsampled to equal numbers of UMI-defined TCRs. Within the linear range, a power law was fitted by maximum likelihood to the distributions of clonotype abundance. For one naive CD8 sample, the pipeline and MIGEC produced similar UMI counts, unique TCR numbers and clonal distributions. One analysis removed from the naive repertoire any naive TCRs that were also present in any memory subset from the same donor. A set of several thousand CMV-associated CDR3 sequences, compiled from VDJdb and a published dataset, was used to search the repertoires. The raw public reads went through TCRdb reprocessing: fastp at Q25, MiXCR clone calling, in-frame beta chains kept. Rows with a matching CDR3 protein are joined into one entry that keeps the most common DNA and genes. These V and J calls originate from TCRdb's pipeline instead of the authors' own analysis. The sample table lists approximately 150,000 distinct CDR3 sequences, around 21% of them with a count of one. About 0.57% of the sample lies in the top ten.

TCR alpha and beta chain libraries were amplified separately from the second PCR step onward. CMV status of each donor was established by measuring IFNgamma production from CD4+ T cells after fresh PBMCs were stimulated overnight with CMV viral lysate. Miltenyi beads were used first to positively select CD4 T cells, and CD8 T cells were then positively selected from the CD4-negative fraction. Cells were stained for CD3, CD4, CD8, CD45RA, CD27 and a live/dead dye and were sorted on a BD Aria II into four subsets based on CD45RA and CD27. A few healthy volunteers provided blood, and each donor's sample was split into CD4 and CD8 T cells and then further divided into four differentiation subsets. Approximately 120 ml of peripheral blood was collected from each donor, and PBMC were isolated from the blood using Ficoll-Paque PLUS density-gradient centrifugation. Sorted cells were lysed in RLT buffer, and RNA was extracted with a Qiagen RNeasy kit and stored at -80°C.

CDR1 is given as MNHEY and CDR2 as SMNVEV, both from the germline V gene (reference sequence). Including cysteine and phenylalanine, the CDR3 has 15 amino acids. The kept DNA is CDR3 alone, 45 bases in frame from the first base. V was cut back by 3 bases and J by 8 bases, leaving a gap of 17 bases between them. The sequenced sample was naive CD8+ T cells from blood. In the paper's terms, the cell subset or site label means: naive T cells, CD45RA high CD27+. The chain employs TRBV27 and TRBJ2-1; matching of 6 bases hints at TRBD2 as the D gene. The sequence came from a human donor in good health. This receptor carries the CDR3 CASSFSGTGIDEQFF. The sequenced DNA: TGTGCCAGCAGTTTTAGCGGAACGGGGATTGATGAGCAGTTCTTC.